These 26 T cell receptor beta chains originate from one sample sequenced in a study of PD-1 blockade in classical Hodgkin lymphoma. As to time point: cycle 4 day 1 (C4D1), after more than 5 weeks of nivolumab. Every patient had relapsed following autologous stem cell transplantation, and cohorts differed in brentuximab vedotin exposure. The method was immunoSEQ multiplex PCR; TCRdb's version includes in-frame clones alone and lacks a portion of them. The sample lists around 25,000 clones; about 86% were seen once. The specimen was peripheral blood mononuclear cells (PBMCs), collected before the fourth cycle of nivolumab. These receptors were collected from a human donor with classical Hodgkin lymphoma.

CDR3 sequence (DNA): TGTGCCTGGTCCACCTGGACTAGCGGGGTCTCAGATACGCAGTATTTT. Amino acids: CAWSTWTSGVSDTQYF. V usage is TRBV30 and J usage is TRBJ2-3; TRBD2 aligns across 12 bases. CDR3 length: 16 amino acids. With 5 bases clipped from V and 4 bases from J, the junction kept 10 bases outside the gene matches. Germline loops: CDR1 GTSNPN, CDR2 SVGIG (reference sequence).

The chain couples TRBV15 to TRBJ1-2, with D possibly being TRBD1 (5 bases). The ends were cut back, 1 base at V and 8 bases at J, with 14 bases in the middle. Germline CDR1 LNHNV, CDR2 YYDKDF (reference sequence). The CDR3 consists of 14 residues. For the CDR3, the DNA is TGTGCCACCAGCAGAGTTCAGGGAGTAACCGGCTACACCTTC. Protein sequence: CATSRVQGVTGYTF.

This clone was picked up a small number of times. The chain joins TRBV10-3 to TRBJ1-2, with 8 bases matching TRBD1. The J segment lost 8 bases and the V segment lost 1 base, leaving 6 bases of the junction unmatched. The CDR3 runs to 14 residues. The germline CDR1 and CDR2 sequences are ENHRY and SYGVKD. The DNA for the CDR3 is TGTGCCATCAGTGAGTTTCAGGGGGCGGACGGCTACACCTTC. Protein: CAISEFQGADGYTF.

This chain joins TRBV19 and TRBJ1-5; D gene ambiguous. There are 15 residues in the CDR3. CDR1 is LNHDA and CDR2 is SQIVND in the germline V gene (reference sequence). Trimming cost V 0 bases and J 0 bases, with 6 bases left between them. The CDR3 sequence: CASSIDWFSNQPQHF. As DNA, the CDR3 is TGTGCCAGTAGTATAGATTGGTTTAGCAATCAGCCCCAGCATTTT. The complete variable domain, with remaining parts taken from reference TRBV19 and TRBJ1-5, reads DGGITQSPKYLFRKEGQNVTLSCEQNLNHDAMYWYRQDPGQGLRLIYYSQIVNDFQKGDIAEGYSVSREKKESFPLTVTSAQKNPTAFYLCASSIDWFSNQPQHFGDGTRLSIL.

The chain is built from TRBV28 and TRBJ1-4, with D unresolved. The germline V gene encodes CDR1 MDHEN and CDR2 SYDVKM. This CDR3 comprises 16 residues. V lost 3 bases and J lost 8, with 19 bases in between. DNA of the CDR3: TGTGCCAGCAGTTTGAATAAGAGGTGGGGATTGGAAAAACTGTTTTTT. This codes for CASSLNKRWGLEKLFF.

The rearrangement links TRBV4-2 to TRBJ1-5, with TRBD1 identical over 7 bases. The CDR3 spans 15 residues. The ends lost 5 bases at V and 3 bases at J; junction bases unmatched: 7. Germline-derived CDR1 and CDR2 are LGHNA and YNFKEQ. In DNA, the CDR3 is TGTGCCAGCAGCGGACGGACAGGACTCAATCAGCCCCAGCATTTT. Protein product: CASSGRTGLNQPQHF.

The chain is built from TRBV29-1 and TRBJ1-4; TRBD1 is a possible D gene (5 bases). Per the germline V gene, CDR1 is SQVTM and CDR2 is ANQGSEA. The CDR3 consists of 13 residues. The germline V and J ends were trimmed by 6 bases and 8 bases, with 16 bases remaining between them. DNA for the CDR3: TGCAGCGTGAGGGCTTCGGGGGACGAAAAACTGTTTTTT. Translating gives CSVRASGDEKLFF.

The CDR3 DNA follows: TGCGCCAGCAGTGAGGGGGGGGGAAACACCATATATTTT. This sequence encodes CASSEGGGNTIYF. The chain carries TRBV10-1 and TRBJ1-3; the D gene is possibly TRBD1 (5 bases). The CDR3 covers 13 residues. Germline assignment: CDR1 WNHNN and CDR2 SYGVQD (reference sequence). Trimming removed 2 bases from V and 4 bases from J, with 6 bases in between.

This clone has just a few counts. The chain has TRBV6-5 and TRBJ2-1, with TRBD1 matching 9 bases. V gave up 0 bases and J gave up 8 bases; unmatched junction bases: 5. The CDR3 is 15 amino acids. CDR1 and CDR2 (germline): MNHEY, SVGAGI. Here the CDR3 reads CASSYSGTGNYEQFF. The CDR3 DNA reads TGTGCCAGCAGTTACTCGGGGACAGGGAATTATGAGCAGTTCTTC.

In its sample, this clone was seen a few times. The chain employs TRBV5-4 and TRBJ1-6; TRBD1 matches 10 bases. This CDR3 comprises 14 residues. Germline CDR1 is SGHNT and CDR2 is YYREEE (reference sequence). V was clipped by 4 bases and J by 10 bases; unmatched bases: 5. CDR3 bases: TGTGCCAGCAGCATCGGGACAGGGGACTCACCCCTCCACTTT. This codes for CASSIGTGDSPLHF.

The V gene is TRBV19, the J gene TRBJ2-7; possible D gene TRBD2, 6 bases. The CDR3 spans 13 residues. CDR1 is LNHDA, CDR2 SQIVND, per germline (reference sequence). The V end lost 6 bases, the J end lost 4 bases, and 13 bases lay between the germline ends. CDR3 DNA: TGTGCCAGTAGCCCCACGGCGGGATACGAGCAGTACTTC. The encoded protein is CASSPTAGYEQYF.

This sequence joins TRBV5-6 and TRBJ1-5; no firm D call. Germline CDR1 SGHDT, CDR2 YYEEEE. V dropped 1 base and J dropped 4 bases, with 12 bases sitting between them. CDR3 length: 15 amino acids. The CDR3 reads CASSLRTMVNQPQHF. As DNA, the CDR3 is TGTGCCAGCAGCTTGCGGACGATGGTTAATCAGCCCCAGCATTTT.

This clone was seen a handful of times. The chain carries TRBV11-2 and TRBJ1-2; D may be TRBD1 (6 bases). V gave up 5 bases and J gave up 6 bases, with 16 bases separating them. This CDR3 is 14 amino acids long. CDR1 and CDR2 from the germline V gene are SGHAT and FQNNGV. The CDR3 DNA is TGTGCCAGCAGCATTGAACAGGGAGTTGATGGCTACACCTTC. Translation gives CASSIEQGVDGYTF.

The chain uses TRBV7-9 and TRBJ2-3; D tentatively fits TRBD1 or TRBD2 (6 bases each). From germline, CDR1 is SEHNR and CDR2 FQNEAQ (reference sequence). The V end was cut by 0 bases, the J end by 1 base, with 11 bases between. CDR3 length: 16 residues. CDR3 in DNA: TGTGCCAGCAGCTTAGCTTGGGGGGCCCGCACAGATACGCAGTATTTT. Translation gives CASSLAWGARTDTQYF.

The chain joins TRBV7-2 to TRBJ2-1; 9 bases align to TRBD1. From germline, CDR1 is SGHTA and CDR2 FQGNSA. The CDR3 spans 15 residues. V lost 1 base and J lost 8; bases outside the gene matches: 6. CDR3 in amino acids: CASSLGDRDVDEQFF. DNA for the CDR3: TGTGCCAGCAGCTTAGGGGACAGGGACGTCGATGAGCAGTTCTTC.

This chain links TRBV10-3 with TRBJ1-5, with a weak D call TRBD1 (5 bases). V lost 2 bases and J lost 4, with 15 bases in between. The CDR3 has 16 residues. Germline V lookup: CDR1 ENHRY, CDR2 SYGVKD. This CDR3 reads CAISEVLGWGNQPQHF. DNA for the CDR3: TGTGCCATCAGTGAGGTACTTGGCTGGGGGAATCAGCCCCAGCATTTT.

This clone was picked up a small number of times. The rearrangement links TRBV28 to TRBJ2-1; weak D call: TRBD2 (7 bases). V gave up 10 bases and J gave up 8 bases, with 18 bases separating them. The germline V gene has CDR1 MDHEN and CDR2 SYDVKM. CDR3 length: 13 residues. CDR3 DNA sequence: TGTGCCATCAGGGGTGCGGGGGCCTATGAGCAGTTCTTC. Protein sequence: CAIRGAGAYEQFF.

The genes are TRBV13 and TRBJ1-1, with TRBD1 matching 12 bases. There are 20 residues in the CDR3. Germline V gene data show CDR1 as PRHDT and CDR2 as FYEKMQ (reference sequence). J lost 5 bases, V lost 3 bases, and 19 bases had no gene match. The CDR3 DNA sequence: TGTGCCAGCAGCTTGCCGGGGGACAGGGGGCATGTCGGTTTGGGGACTGAAGCTTTCTTT. It specifies CASSLPGDRGHVGLGTEAFF.

The chain links TRBV7-2 to TRBJ2-7, with 12 bases aligning to TRBD2. V trimming: 1 base; J trimming: 1 base; junction bases outside the gene matches: 5. Germline CDR1 SGHTA, CDR2 FQGNSA. CDR3 length equals 17 residues. CDR3: CASSLVSSGRGSYEQYF. CDR3 nucleotide sequence: TGTGCCAGCAGCTTAGTTTCTAGCGGGAGGGGATCCTACGAGCAGTACTTC.

The chain has TRBV11-2 and TRBJ1-1, with D perhaps TRBD1 (5 bases). The CDR3 contains 11 residues. The ends were cut back, 4 bases at V and 8 bases at J, with 8 bases in the middle. Germline CDR1 reads SGHAT; CDR2 reads FQNNGV. Written as DNA, the CDR3 is TGTGCCAGCAGCTACGGGGGGGAAGCTTTCTTT. Translation: CASSYGGEAFF.

This chain's CDR3 is CASSASTGHIGDEQFF. The CDR3 DNA reads TGTGCCAGCAGTGCTTCAACGGGTCATATCGGGGATGAGCAGTTCTTC. The rearrangement links TRBV27 to TRBJ2-1; D perhaps matches TRBD2 (5 bases). V gave up 5 bases and J gave up 8 bases, with 22 bases separating them. This CDR3 spans 16 amino acids. Germline V gene sequence: CDR1 MNHEY, CDR2 SMNVEV (reference sequence).

The J gene is TRBJ2-1, the V gene TRBV14; unclear D gene. Deletions cut 4 bases from V and 3 bases from J, with 22 bases between. CDR1 SGHDN and CDR2 FVKESK come from the germline V gene. This CDR3 is built from 18 residues. CDR3 sequence (DNA): TGTGCCAGCAGCCGTATCAAAGGGCAGGACCCTAACTACAATGAGCAGTTCTTC. Its translation: CASSRIKGQDPNYNEQFF.

V gene TRBV2 combines with J gene TRBJ1-6; D not certain. Germline-derived CDR1 and CDR2 are SNHLY and FYNNEI. Trimming removed 1 base from V and 0 bases from J, with 10 bases in between. This CDR3 spans 17 amino acids. For the CDR3, the DNA is TGTGCCAGCAGTGAAGGGGATACCAGCTCCTATAATTCACCCCTCCACTTT. Translation: CASSEGDTSSYNSPLHF.

The CDR3 nucleotides are TGCAGCGTTGGGCGTGTAGGGGGGAGCACTGAAGCTTTCTTT. The encoded protein is CSVGRVGGSTEAFF. J is TRBJ1-1 and V is TRBV29-1; D may be TRBD1 (6 bases). Germline V gives CDR1 SQVTM, CDR2 ANQGSEA. CDR3 length: 14 amino acids. The V gene lost 4 bases and the J gene lost 4 bases, with 16 bases spanning the gap.

This sequence joins TRBV6-5 and TRBJ2-3, with 10 bases aligning to TRBD2. The CDR3 sequence is 16 residues long. Looked up from germline, CDR1 is MNHEY and CDR2 is SVGAGI. With 2 bases clipped from V and 4 bases from J, the junction kept 6 bases outside the gene matches. The CDR3 loop is CASSYNEAGGPDTQYF. CDR3 sequence (DNA): TGTGCCAGCAGTTACAATGAAGCGGGAGGGCCAGATACGCAGTATTTT.

The chain couples TRBV5-4 to TRBJ2-1; the match to TRBD2 covers 7 bases. The CDR3 runs to 15 residues. The germline V gene encodes CDR1 SGHNT and CDR2 YYREEE (reference sequence). Losses at the gene ends were 4 bases for V and 6 bases for J; bases not matched to a gene: 10. The CDR3 nucleotides are TGTGCCAGCAGCCTAGGAGAGACTAGCACCAATGAGCAGTTCTTC. This encodes CASSLGETSTNEQFF.